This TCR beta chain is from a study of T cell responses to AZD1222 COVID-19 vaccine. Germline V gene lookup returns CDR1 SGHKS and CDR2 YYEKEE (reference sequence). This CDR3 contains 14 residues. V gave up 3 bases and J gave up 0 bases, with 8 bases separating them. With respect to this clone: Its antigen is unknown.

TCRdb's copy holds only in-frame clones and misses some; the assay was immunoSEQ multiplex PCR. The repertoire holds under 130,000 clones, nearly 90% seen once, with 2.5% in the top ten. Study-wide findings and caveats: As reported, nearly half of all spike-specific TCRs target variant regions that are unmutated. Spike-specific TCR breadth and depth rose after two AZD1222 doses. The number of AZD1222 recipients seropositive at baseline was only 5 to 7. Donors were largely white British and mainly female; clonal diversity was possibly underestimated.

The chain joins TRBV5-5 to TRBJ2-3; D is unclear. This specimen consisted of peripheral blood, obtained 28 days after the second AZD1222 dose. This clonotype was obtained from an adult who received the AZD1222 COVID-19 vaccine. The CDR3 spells CASSSTRSTDTQYF. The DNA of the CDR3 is TGTGCCAGCAGCTCGACTCGGAGCACAGATACGCAGTATTTT.